These 12 T cell receptor beta chains were all obtained from the same sample, sequenced in a study of cytomegalovirus exposure and HLA in healthy donors. Researchers ran the PCR with 60 Vbeta and 13 Jbeta primers. Libraries were prepared by immunoSEQ multiplex PCR; TCRdb keeps only in-frame clonotypes and omits some of them. The table includes approximately 240,000 clones, about three quarters detected once. Material for sequencing was PBMCs. All receptors come from a woman aged 60-75 years in good health and CMV-seropositive.

The gene calls are TRBV5-1 and TRBJ2-1; 10 bases agree with TRBD2. Germline V gene data show CDR1 as SGHRS and CDR2 as YFSETQ. V shed 5 bases and J 8 bases; nucleotides not matched to a gene: 13. The CDR3 spans 16 residues. DNA for the CDR3: TGCGCCAGCAGTAGAAGCGGGGGGGCTGTGGTATATGAGCAGTTCTTC. This gives the protein CASSRSGGAVVYEQFF.

The CDR3 is CASSQAQVSSTDTQYF. The CDR3 DNA reads TGTGCCAGCAGCCAAGCCCAGGTTTCTAGCACAGATACGCAGTATTTT. The rearrangement links TRBV4-2 to TRBJ2-3; unclear D gene. The CDR3 is 16 residues long. Trimming took off 1 base at V and 0 bases at J, with 11 bases between the two ends. The V gene's germline CDR1 is LGHNA and CDR2 YNFKEQ.

This chain joins TRBV4-2 and TRBJ2-7; a weak D match, TRBD2 (5 bases). The CDR3 is made up of 15 amino acids. V was clipped by 1 base and J by 0 bases, with 10 bases between them. Looked up from germline, CDR1 is LGHNA and CDR2 is YNFKEQ. The CDR3 sequence is CASSQAPGSSYEQYF. CDR3 in DNA: TGTGCCAGCAGCCAAGCCCCGGGGAGCTCCTACGAGCAGTACTTC.

On this clone itself: The junction and the germline gene differ at one end; a read error may be behind it. Other DNA sequences in the sample encode the same CDR3. The gene calls are TRBV5-1 and TRBJ2-1; 9 positions agree with TRBD2. Germline V gene sequence: CDR1 SGHRS, CDR2 YFSETQ. The CDR3 sequence is 14 residues long. The CDR3 DNA is TGCGCCAGCAGTTTGGGGACTAGCACCAATGAGCAGTTCTTC. Its protein is CASSLGTSTNEQFF. Drawing the rest from reference TRBV5-1 and TRBJ2-1, the complete variable domain is KAGVTQTPRYLIKTRGQQVTLSCSPISGHRSVSWYQQTPGQGLQFLFEYFSETQRNKGNFPGRFSGRQFSNSRSEMNVSTLELGDSALYLCASSLGTSTNEQFFGPGTRLTVL.

The chain carries TRBV18 and TRBJ2-3; TRBD1 matches at 11 bases. Germline CDR1 and CDR2: KGHSH and LQKENI. The CDR3 totals 15 residues. The V and J ends lost 3 bases and 3 bases, in that order; junction bases with no gene match: 2. Here the CDR3 reads CASSPGTGGTDTQYF. The CDR3 DNA reads TGTGCCAGCTCACCCGGGACAGGGGGTACAGATACGCAGTATTTT. The full variable domain, completed using reference TRBV18 and TRBJ2-3, is NAGVMQNPRHLVRRRGQEARLRCSPMKGHSHVYWYRQLPEEGLKFMVYLQKENIIDESGMPKERFSAEFPKEGPSILRIQQVVRGDSAAYFCASSPGTGGTDTQYFGPGTRLTVL.

The chain couples TRBV6-4 to TRBJ1-5, with D hard to call. The CDR3 is made up of 15 amino acids. The germline V and J ends were trimmed by 4 bases and 2 bases, with 12 bases remaining between them. Germline V CDR1 and CDR2: MRHNA, SNTAGT. Written as DNA, the CDR3 is TGTGCCAGCAGTGGAGCTCCTATTGGCAATCAGCCCCAGCATTTT. This sequence encodes CASSGAPIGNQPQHF.

The rearrangement uses TRBV6-5 and TRBJ2-7; weak D call: TRBD1 (6 bases). Germline CDR1 is MNHEY and CDR2 is SVGAGI. The CDR3 totals 12 residues. The V gene lost 11 bases and the J gene lost 7 bases, with 18 bases spanning the gap. The CDR3 loop reads CAVGWGRREQYF. DNA of the CDR3: TGTGCCGTCGGTTGGGGGCGTAGGGAGCAGTACTTC.

J is TRBJ2-7 and V is TRBV6-6; perhaps TRBD1 as D (7 bases). The germline V and J ends were trimmed by 2 bases and 1 base, with 15 bases remaining between them. Per germline, CDR1 MNHNY and CDR2 SVGAGI (reference sequence). There are 16 residues in the CDR3. The CDR3 sequence is CASSYGGDSASYEQYF. CDR3 in DNA: TGTGCCAGCAGTTACGGAGGGGACAGTGCTTCCTACGAGCAGTACTTC.

The chain has TRBV6-5 and TRBJ1-5; no reliable D call. Trimming removed 5 bases at V and 6 bases at J, with 11 bases between. CDR1 is MNHEY and CDR2 is SVGAGI in the germline V gene. This CDR3 has 13 residues. This CDR3 is CASSPRSSQPQHF. CDR3 sequence (DNA): TGTGCCAGCAGTCCACGGTCGAGTCAGCCCCAGCATTTT.

The J gene is TRBJ2-5, the V gene TRBV7-7; 8 bases agree with TRBD1. CDR1 and CDR2 (germline): SSHAT, FNYEAQ (reference sequence). The trim removed 5 bases at V and 3 bases at J, leaving 8 bases unmatched. The CDR3 is 15 amino acids. In nucleotides, the CDR3 is TGTGCCAGCAGCCCCCGGACAGGGAGAGAAGAGACCCAGTACTTC. Translated, it gives CASSPRTGREETQYF. The whole variable domain, remainder taken from reference TRBV7-7 and TRBJ2-5, is GAGVSQSPRYKVTKRGQDVTLRCDPISSHATLYWYQQALGQGPEFLTYFNYEAQPDKSGLPSDRFSAERPEGSISTLTIQRTEQRDSAMYRCASSPRTGREETQYFGPGTRLLVL.

This clone has just a few counts. Other DNA sequences in this specimen translate into the identical CDR3. The chain employs TRBV30 and TRBJ1-5; no definite D call. The germline CDR1 and CDR2 sequences are GTSNPN and SVGIG (reference sequence). CDR3 length equals 13 residues. Trimming pared 0 bases from V and 1 base from J, leaving 4 bases between. This CDR3 is CAWSVQSNQPQHF. DNA of the CDR3: TGTGCCTGGAGTGTACAGAGCAATCAGCCCCAGCATTTT.

In regard to this clone: Additional DNA sequences in this sample encode the identical CDR3. J is TRBJ2-2 and V is TRBV5-1, with TRBD2 identical over 11 bases. The CDR3 is made up of 16 amino acids. V shed 2 bases, J shed 3 bases, and the junction held 3 bases outside the gene matches. CDR1 is SGHRS and CDR2 is YFSETQ in the germline V gene. The CDR3 loop reads CASSFGLAGDTGELFF. DNA of the CDR3: TGCGCCAGCAGCTTTGGACTAGCGGGTGACACCGGGGAGCTGTTTTTT. Looking up the rest from reference TRBV5-1 and TRBJ2-2 gives the full variable domain: KAGVTQTPRYLIKTRGQQVTLSCSPISGHRSVSWYQQTPGQGLQFLFEYFSETQRNKGNFPGRFSGRQFSNSRSEMNVSTLELGDSALYLCASSFGLAGDTGELFFGEGSRLTVL.